A selection of T cell receptor beta chains follows, all from one sample in a study of shared clonotypes between healthy human individuals. This table comes from immunoSEQ multiplex PCR, and its TCRdb copy is limited to in-frame clones, with some not included. The table has nearly 1 million clones, approximately 80% seen once. The sequenced material came from memory CD4+ T cells sorted from blood. Receptors were obtained from a man younger than 35 in good health. Both conserved end residues are part of each CDR3. A D gene is named only where the DNA matches it firmly. Expanded clones get a size class; other rows say once, few or many, or leave the size out.

J	size	length	D	V	DNA	CDR3
TRBJ2-3	NA	15	TRBD2	TRBV6-1	TGTGCCAGCAGGGGACTAGCGGGGGGGATCGATACGCAGTATTTT	CASRGLAGGIDTQYF
TRBJ1-1	once	14	NA	TRBV7-8	TGTGCCAGCAGCTTTATGGCCCGGGGCACTGAAGCTTTCTTT	CASSFMARGTEAFF
TRBJ1-4	NA	16	NA	TRBV27	TGTGCCAGCAGTTTGGCCCCCGTGAGGGGACATGAAAAACTGTTTTTT	CASSLAPVRGHEKLFF
TRBJ2-5	NA	14	TRBD2	TRBV6-1	TGTGCCAGCAGTGGGGGGGGAGGGATAGGGACCCAGTACTTC	CASSGGGGIGTQYF
TRBJ2-5	many	13	NA	TRBV7-2	TGTGCCAGCAGCGTAGCGGACCTTGGGACCCAGTACTTC	CASSVADLGTQYF
TRBJ2-2	once	16	NA	TRBV5-1	TGCGCCAGCAGCCCTCGTTCGACAGACAACACCGGGGAGCTGTTTTTT	CASSPRSTDNTGELFF
TRBJ1-5	NA	14	TRBD1	TRBV6-6	TGTGCCAGCAGTTTCCAGGGGGCCGGGCAGCCCCAGCATTTT	CASSFQGAGQPQHF
TRBJ1-1	NA	13	TRBD1	TRBV6-5	TGTGCCAGCAGCCCGACAGGGATGACTGAAGCTTTCTTT	CASSPTGMTEAFF
TRBJ1-1	NA	11	NA	TRBV30	TGTGCCTGGACTGGGTACACTGAAGCTTTCTTT	CAWTGYTEAFF
TRBJ1-6	NA	15	NA	TRBV4-3	TGCGCCAGCAGCCAAGAGGGCAGTTTTAATTCACCCCTCCACTTT	CASSQEGSFNSPLHF
TRBJ2-7	NA	13	NA	TRBV28	TGTGCCAGCAGTTCCCCAGGGACCTACGAGCAGTACTTC	CASSSPGTYEQYF
TRBJ1-5	few	15	NA	TRBV7-6	TGTGCCAGCAGCCCCCAATGGGGCACCAATCAGCCCCAGCATTTT	CASSPQWGTNQPQHF
TRBJ2-2	NA	15	NA	TRBV10-3	TGTGCCATCCGGGCCGCTTCCCCGGACACCGGGGAGCTGTTTTTT	CAIRAASPDTGELFF
TRBJ1-6	few	14	TRBD1	TRBV19	TGTGCCAGTAGTATAGGGGACAGTAATTCACCCCTCCACTTT	CASSIGDSNSPLHF
TRBJ2-7	once	17	TRBD1	TRBV9	TGTGCCAGCAGCGTTCCCTGGACAGGGACGATCTCCTACGAGCAGTACTTC	CASSVPWTGTISYEQYF
TRBJ2-7	NA	12	TRBD1	TRBV9	TGTGCCAGCGGGACAGCCGGCTACGAGCAGTACTTC	CASGTAGYEQYF
TRBJ2-2	NA	16	NA	TRBV5-1	TGCGCCAGCAGCTTGGCGGTTGAGGGTGGCACCGGGGAGCTGTTTTTT	CASSLAVEGGTGELFF
TRBJ2-5	NA	14	TRBD2	TRBV28	TGTGCCAGCAGCGAGGGAGGGAAACAAGAGACCCAGTACTTC	CASSEGGKQETQYF
TRBJ1-1	NA	13	TRBD1	TRBV7-9	TGTGCCACCTACCGGACAGGAAACACTGAAGCTTTCTTT	CATYRTGNTEAFF
TRBJ2-1	few	14	NA	TRBV4-3	TGCGCCAGCAGCCAAGGTAGCTACGGGAATGAGCAGTTCTTC	CASSQGSYGNEQFF
TRBJ1-2	NA	14	NA	TRBV6-5	TGTGCCAGCACCAGCCGAGGGACGGTATATGGCTACACCTTC	CASTSRGTVYGYTF
TRBJ1-1	NA	12	NA	TRBV18	TGTGCCAGCTCACCGCGGAGCACTGAAGCTTTCTTT	CASSPRSTEAFF
TRBJ1-1	NA	13	NA	TRBV6-5	TGTGCCAGCCAGCCGAAGAGGAACACTGAAGCTTTCTTT	CASQPKRNTEAFF
TRBJ2-7	NA	13	TRBD1	TRBV19	TGTGCCAGTAGCCGGGACAGAACCTACGAGCAGTACTTC	CASSRDRTYEQYF
TRBJ2-5	NA	14	NA	TRBV7-2	TGTGCCAGCAGCCAGAAGCGAGATCAAGAGACCCAGTACTTC	CASSQKRDQETQYF